Shown below are 10 T cell receptor beta chains from a single sample sequenced in a study of shared clonotypes between healthy human individuals. CD45RO-negative cells were positively selected for CCR7, leaving out terminally differentiated effector memory CD45RA+ cells. TCRdb's copy holds only in-frame clones and misses some; the assay was immunoSEQ multiplex PCR. The data contain about 2.1 million clones, 93% of them singletons. Sequencing was performed on naive CD8+ T cells from PBMCs. These receptors were obtained from a man between 18 and 35 years old in good health. Some clones in this sample may be carry-over from other donors' samples.

A word on this clone: Other DNA sequences of this sample code for an identical CDR3. This chain joins TRBV6-5 and TRBJ1-1; no clear D gene. Per the germline V gene, CDR1 is MNHEY and CDR2 is SVGAGI. V lost 4 bases and J 0 bases, leaving 6 bases between the germline ends. This CDR3 is 13 amino acids long. The CDR3 here is CASSFSLNTEAFF. The CDR3 DNA is TGTGCCAGCAGTTTTTCACTGAACACTGAAGCTTTCTTT.

The chain combines TRBV4-1 with TRBJ1-1, with a possible D match to TRBD1 (5 bases). Germline CDR1 MGHRA, CDR2 YSYEKL. V lost 2 bases and J lost 3, with 10 bases in between. The CDR3 loop spans 14 amino acids. CDR3 sequence reads: CASSQRRGDTEAFF. CDR3 DNA: TGCGCCAGCAGCCAACGGAGGGGTGACACTGAAGCTTTCTTT.

The V and J genes are TRBV30 and TRBJ1-2, with 7 bases identical to TRBD1. The CDR3 sequence is 15 residues long. Germline assignment: CDR1 GTSNPN and CDR2 SVGIG (reference sequence). The ends lost 0 bases at V and 6 bases at J; junction bases unmatched: 10. The CDR3 spells CAWSVGVGQGDGYTF. CDR3 nucleotides: TGTGCCTGGAGTGTAGGTGTAGGTCAGGGGGATGGCTACACCTTC.

The chain carries TRBV11-2 and TRBJ2-3; D is ambiguous. The ends were cut back, 2 bases at V and 0 bases at J, with 9 bases in the middle. The germline gives CDR1 SGHAT, CDR2 FQNNGV. This CDR3 has 15 amino acids. The CDR3 bases are TGTGCCAGCAGCTTATCCCGCCGAAGCACAGATACGCAGTATTTT. Translated: CASSLSRRSTDTQYF.

The chain links TRBV9 to TRBJ2-5; D is uncertain. This CDR3 is built from 18 residues. Trimming cost V 3 bases and J 1 base, with 22 bases left between them. CDR1 and CDR2 from the germline V gene are SGDLS and YYNGEE. The CDR3 region has the DNA TGTGCCAGCAGCGCGAACAACCCCCTCGGCCGCGTCCAAGAGACCCAGTACTTC. Translated: CASSANNPLGRVQETQYF.

The chain is built from TRBV5-1 and TRBJ2-7; tentative D call: TRBD1 (5 bases). The CDR3 is made up of 13 amino acids. The ends were cut back, 5 bases at V and 2 bases at J, with 11 bases in the middle. The germline V gene has CDR1 SGHRS and CDR2 YFSETQ. CDR3 sequence reads: CASRPDSAYEQYF. DNA of the CDR3: TGCGCCAGCAGACCCGACAGCGCCTACGAGCAGTACTTC.

The count of this clone is one. V and J are TRBV6-1 and TRBJ2-7, with TRBD2 identical over 13 bases. V lost 2 bases and J lost 0; bases outside the gene matches: 4. The CDR3 spans 17 residues. Germline CDR1 is MNHNS and CDR2 is SASEGT. The DNA for the CDR3 is TGTGCCAGCAGTGAATGGGGACTAGCGGGAATCTCCTACGAGCAGTACTTC. Amino acids: CASSEWGLAGISYEQYF.

This clone appeared once. The rearrangement links TRBV5-1 to TRBJ2-5; 8 nucleotides match TRBD2. The CDR3 runs to 13 residues. Unmatched junction bases numbered 2, after V lost 4 bases and J lost 3 bases. CDR1 and CDR2 (germline): SGHRS, YFSETQ. In DNA, the CDR3 is TGCGCCAGCAGCCCAGCGGGGGAAGAGACCCAGTACTTC. It codes for CASSPAGEETQYF. Looking up the rest from reference TRBV5-1 and TRBJ2-5 gives the full variable domain: KAGVTQTPRYLIKTRGQQVTLSCSPISGHRSVSWYQQTPGQGLQFLFEYFSETQRNKGNFPGRFSGRQFSNSRSEMNVSTLELGDSALYLCASSPAGEETQYFGPGTRLLVL.

The CDR3 region is CASSERDRRNQPQHF. The CDR3 region has the DNA TGTGCCAGCAGTGAACGAGACAGAAGGAATCAGCCCCAGCATTTT. The chain uses TRBV6-1 and TRBJ1-5; TRBD1 might be the D (5 bases). The V gene lost 2 bases and the J gene lost 4 bases, with 12 bases spanning the gap. CDR1 MNHNS and CDR2 SASEGT come from the germline V gene. CDR3 length: 15 amino acids.

V and J are TRBV9 and TRBJ2-2, with D tentatively TRBD2 (5 bases). Between the trimmed V and J ends, which lost 0 bases and 5 bases, there was a span of 23 bases. The CDR3 consists of 19 residues. Germline CDR1 reads SGDLS; CDR2 reads YYNGEE. The CDR3 DNA reads as TGTGCCAGCAGCGTAGATTCTGTCGTTGGACTGGCCGTAACCGGGGAGCTGTTTTTT. Its translation is CASSVDSVVGLAVTGELFF.